These 27 T cell receptor beta chains were sequenced from one sample in a study of cytomegalovirus exposure and HLA in healthy donors. Sequencing used immunoSEQ multiplex PCR; TCRdb keeps in-frame clones, though not all of them. This table has about 310,000 clones, roughly 86% appearing once. Sequencing was performed on PBMCs. These receptors were obtained from a man aged 25-45 years in good health and CMV-seronegative.

This clone has a single count. The V and J genes are TRBV7-9 and TRBJ2-7; 9 bases line up with TRBD1. The length of the CDR3 is 15 residues. After removal of 5 bases from V and 0 bases from J, the junction contained 5 bases not matched to a gene. Germline V lookup: CDR1 SEHNR, CDR2 FQNEAQ (reference sequence). The CDR3 coding sequence is TGTGCCAGCAGCCCTAGGGACAGGGACTCCTACGAGCAGTACTTC. Translation: CASSPRDRDSYEQYF.

The rearrangement uses TRBV6-1 and TRBJ1-2; the match to TRBD1 covers 7 bases. Germline V gene sequence: CDR1 MNHNS, CDR2 SASEGT. The CDR3 loop spans 15 amino acids. V lost 3 bases to trimming and J lost 4 bases; unmatched junction nucleotides: 8. As DNA, the CDR3 is TGTGCCAGCAGTGAGGAATCGACAGGGAGCTATGGCTACACCTTC. The encoded protein is CASSEESTGSYGYTF.

In DNA, the CDR3 is TGTGCCATCAGTGACGGGGGAGCAACCTACGAGCAGTACTTC. This encodes CAISDGGATYEQYF. The chain has TRBV10-3 and TRBJ2-7, with D possibly being TRBD2 (6 bases). CDR1 is ENHRY, CDR2 SYGVKD, per germline. The CDR3 sequence is 14 residues long. With 3 bases removed from V and 2 bases from J, the gap between germline ends came to 11 bases.

This sequence joins TRBV27 and TRBJ2-7; 7 nucleotides line up with TRBD1. In germline, CDR1 is MNHEY, CDR2 SMNVEV (reference sequence). The CDR3 runs to 14 residues. Trimming took 6 bases from V and 2 from J; bases not matched to a gene: 7. The CDR3 loop reads CASSPGQAAYEQYF. The CDR3 DNA sequence: TGTGCCAGCAGCCCAGGACAGGCGGCCTACGAGCAGTACTTC.

For the CDR3, the DNA is TGTGCCACCAGCCCGCGGGACAGACACACTGAAGCTTTCTTT. Its translation: CATSPRDRHTEAFF. The chain recombines TRBV15 with TRBJ1-1, with 7 positions matching TRBD1. The CDR3 runs 14 residues. J gave up 3 bases and V 5 bases, and 6 bases lay outside the gene matches. Germline values: CDR1 LNHNV, CDR2 YYDKDF (reference sequence).

The rearrangement joins TRBV4-1 to TRBJ2-4; D unclear. The ends were cut back, 3 bases at V and 0 bases at J, with 12 bases in the middle. CDR3 length: 16 residues. Germline loops: CDR1 MGHRA, CDR2 YSYEKL. The CDR3 DNA reads TGCGCCAGCAGCCATGAGCCAACAGAAGCCAAAAACATTCAGTACTTC. This encodes CASSHEPTEAKNIQYF.

This sequence joins TRBV27 and TRBJ2-5; 11 bases map to TRBD1. This CDR3 is 16 amino acids long. The J segment lost 5 bases and the V segment lost 1 base, leaving 6 bases of the junction unmatched. Germline CDR1 MNHEY, CDR2 SMNVEV (reference sequence). The CDR3 sequence is CASSLLDRGRPETQYF. CDR3 DNA sequence: TGTGCCAGCAGTTTATTGGACAGGGGGCGCCCGGAGACCCAGTACTTC.

The V call is TRBV6-5, the J call TRBJ2-2; 9 nucleotides agree with TRBD1. The germline V gene encodes CDR1 MNHEY and CDR2 SVGAGI. Trimming removed 4 bases from V and 4 bases from J; junction bases left unmatched: 7. The CDR3 sequence is 16 residues long. The CDR3 bases are TGTGCCAGCAGTTTTCGGGGGACAGGGATCACCGGGGAGCTGTTTTTT. This codes for CASSFRGTGITGELFF.

The V gene is TRBV5-4, the J gene TRBJ1-2; 7 nucleotides match TRBD1. The germline gives CDR1 SGHNT, CDR2 YYREEE (reference sequence). The CDR3 extends over 14 amino acids. The J segment lost 1 base and the V segment lost 1 base, leaving 1 base of the junction unmatched. The CDR3 protein is CASSLQGGNYGYTF. The DNA of the CDR3 is TGTGCCAGCAGCTTGCAGGGGGGTAACTATGGCTACACCTTC.

The count of this clone is one. The chain has TRBV23-1 and TRBJ2-2; 7 bases are shared with TRBD1. TRBV23-1 belongs to the ORF category, with a function that is uncertain. The length of the CDR3 is 15 residues. V lost 0 bases, J lost 3 bases, and 1 base stayed unmatched. The CDR3 sequence: CASSQSGQYTGELFF. The CDR3, as DNA: TGCGCCAGCAGTCAATCGGGACAGTACACCGGGGAGCTGTTTTTT.

The chain has TRBV27 and TRBJ1-1; 7 bases line up with TRBD1. V was pared by 7 bases and J by 5 bases, with 7 bases of the junction left unmatched. CDR1 MNHEY and CDR2 SMNVEV come from the germline V gene (reference sequence). The CDR3 sequence is 13 residues long. CDR3 amino acids: CASNRRQGTEAFF. The CDR3 nucleotides read TGTGCCAGCAATCGACGACAGGGTACTGAAGCTTTCTTT.

The chain's CDR3 is CASSPRGRGTDTQYF. The CDR3 DNA is TGTGCCAGCAGTCCTAGGGGGAGGGGCACAGATACGCAGTATTTT. The V and J genes are TRBV27 and TRBJ2-3; D possibly corresponds to TRBD2 (7 bases). The CDR3 is 15 residues long. Germline V gene data show CDR1 as MNHEY and CDR2 as SMNVEV (reference sequence). V lost 5 bases and J lost 1, with 13 bases in between.

On this clone itself: Other DNA sequences from this sample encode an identical CDR3 as well. V usage is TRBV9 and J usage is TRBJ1-2; possible D gene TRBD1, 5 bases. The CDR3 consists of 13 residues. Looked up from germline, CDR1 is SGDLS and CDR2 is YYNGEE. V was trimmed by 0 bases and J by 3 bases, leaving 6 bases between them. For the CDR3, the DNA is TGTGCCAGCAGCGTAGGGGGGGACTATGGCTACACCTTC. Protein: CASSVGGDYGYTF.

The V gene is TRBV5-4, the J gene TRBJ1-1; TRBD1 matches at 7 bases. Germline values: CDR1 SGHNT, CDR2 YYREEE (reference sequence). After removal of 7 bases from V and 2 bases from J, the junction contained 8 bases not matched to a gene. The CDR3 sequence is 14 residues long. For the CDR3, the DNA is TGTGCCAGCTTACGGACAGGAGATAACACTGAAGCTTTCTTT. Amino acids: CASLRTGDNTEAFF.

The chain carries TRBV5-1 and TRBJ2-7; 7 bases are a match to TRBD1. With 4 bases clipped from V and 7 bases from J, the junction kept 8 bases outside the gene matches. CDR1 and CDR2 from the germline V gene are SGHRS and YFSETQ. CDR3 length equals 13 residues. The CDR3, as DNA: TGCGCCAGCAGCCAAGGGACAGCCCTGGAGCAGTACTTC. Amino acid sequence: CASSQGTALEQYF.

To note about this clone: The sample holds other DNA sequences that translate to the same CDR3. This chain connects TRBV18 to TRBJ2-5; a weak D match, TRBD2 (6 bases). Trimming took 1 base from V and 5 from J, leaving 8 bases between them. Germline loops: CDR1 KGHSH, CDR2 LQKENI. The CDR3 runs 13 residues. The CDR3 reads CASSPQGGETQYF. CDR3 coding DNA: TGTGCCAGCTCACCACAGGGAGGTGAGACCCAGTACTTC.

This sequence joins TRBV11-2 and TRBJ2-1, with TRBD1 identical over 11 bases. This CDR3 contains 17 residues. J was trimmed by 8 bases and V by 1 base; bases with no gene match: 10. Germline values: CDR1 SGHAT, CDR2 FQNNGV. The CDR3 DNA is TGTGCCAGCAGCTTAGTTAGCGATTGGACAGGGGGCTATGAGCAGTTCTTC. Translation gives CASSLVSDWTGGYEQFF.

This chain connects TRBV7-6 to TRBJ2-7; D might be TRBD1 (5 bases). V was cut by 5 bases and J by 3 bases, with 14 bases left in between. Germline loops: CDR1 SGHVS, CDR2 FNYEAQ. This CDR3 comprises 14 residues. CDR3 sequence (DNA): TGTGCCAGCAGCCCCGAGACAGATTTCTACGAGCAGTACTTC. It encodes CASSPETDFYEQYF.

Comment on this clone: One end of the junction is discordant with germline, which a read error may explain. The J gene is TRBJ2-1, the V gene TRBV30; 9 bases are a match to TRBD1. CDR1 and CDR2 from the germline V gene are GTSNPN and SVGIG (reference sequence). This CDR3 has 11 amino acids. CDR3 region: CAWSVRDRAVF. DNA of the CDR3: TGTGCCTGGAGTGTCCGGGACAGGGCGGTCTTC.

The chain is built from TRBV28 and TRBJ1-5; 8 bases agree with TRBD1. This CDR3 region has 15 residues. V shed 8 bases, J shed 0 bases, and the junction held 6 bases outside the gene matches. Germline values: CDR1 MDHEN, CDR2 SYDVKM. The CDR3 loop reads CASATGGTSNQPQHF. The CDR3 region has the DNA TGTGCCAGCGCCACAGGGGGTACTAGCAATCAGCCCCAGCATTTT.

As DNA, the CDR3 is TGCAGCGTTAGATTCAGGGGCCTTGGAAACACCATATATTTT. This codes for CSVRFRGLGNTIYF. The rearrangement joins TRBV29-1 to TRBJ1-3; TRBD1 might be the D (6 bases). CDR1 and CDR2 from the germline V gene are SQVTM and ANQGSEA. The CDR3 sequence is 14 residues long. Deletions cut 5 bases from V and 3 bases from J, with 14 bases between.

The chain links TRBV11-2 to TRBJ2-1; 9 nucleotides line up with TRBD2. Germline trimming cut 1 base from V and 5 bases from J; bases unmatched to any gene: 6. The CDR3 contains 16 residues. Germline assignment: CDR1 SGHAT and CDR2 FQNNGV. CDR3 DNA sequence: TGTGCCAGCAGCTTAGCCTCGCGGGGGGGCCACAATGAGCAGTTCTTC. It encodes CASSLASRGGHNEQFF.

The chain recombines TRBV5-6 with TRBJ2-5, with 7 nucleotides matching TRBD1. CDR1 is SGHDT, CDR2 YYEEEE, per germline. The V and J ends lost 5 bases and 4 bases, in that order; junction bases with no gene match: 2. This CDR3 is built from 12 residues. CDR3 in amino acids: CASSDRAETQYF. The CDR3 DNA is TGTGCCAGCAGTGACAGGGCAGAGACCCAGTACTTC.

This chain joins TRBV4-3 and TRBJ2-5; tentatively, D is TRBD2 (5 bases). V lost 0 bases, J lost 7 bases, and 18 bases lay in between. The germline V gene encodes CDR1 LGHNA and CDR2 YSLEER. CDR3 length: 16 residues. The CDR3: CASSQESGGTRGTQYF. DNA for the CDR3: TGCGCCAGCAGCCAAGAATCGGGCGGAACCCGGGGGACCCAGTACTTC.

This chain joins TRBV4-1 and TRBJ1-3; no definite D call. Trimming removed 3 bases from V and 4 bases from J, with 4 bases in between. Germline-derived CDR1 and CDR2 are MGHRA and YSYEKL. The CDR3 loop spans 12 amino acids. Here the CDR3 reads CASSQLGNTIYF. The CDR3 bases are TGCGCCAGCAGCCAGTTAGGAAACACCATATATTTT.

The gene calls are TRBV7-6 and TRBJ2-7; 9 bases line up with TRBD1. The CDR3 is 14 residues long. Germline-derived CDR1 and CDR2 are SGHVS and FNYEAQ. The J segment lost 5 bases and the V segment lost 4 bases, leaving 6 bases of the junction unmatched. CDR3 region: CASSYRDRAHEQYF. In DNA, the CDR3 is TGTGCCAGCAGCTACCGGGACAGGGCCCACGAGCAGTACTTC.

V and J are TRBV5-4 and TRBJ1-5; perhaps TRBD1 as D (6 bases). The CDR3 is 13 residues long. The ends were cut back, 0 bases at V and 6 bases at J, with 7 bases in the middle. The germline gives CDR1 SGHNT, CDR2 YYREEE (reference sequence). In DNA, the CDR3 is TGTGCCAGCAGCTTGGAGGGGGTTCAGCCCCAGCATTTT. Protein product: CASSLEGVQPQHF.